This T cell receptor beta chain stems from a study of T-cell memory formation after mild COVID-19. The CDR3 length is 15 residues. Germline V gives CDR1 SGHVS, CDR2 FNYEAQ. Trimming cost V 4 bases and J 9 bases; bases outside gene matches: 4. TCR alpha and TCR beta cDNA libraries carrying sample barcodes and UMIs were produced by 5'RACE using constant-segment primers. TCRdb redid the calling of the 5' RACE reads with MiXCR, one entry per CDR3 protein. The sample lists around 200,000 distinct CDR3 sequences; 20% to 25% were seen once. Sequenced: PBMCs or a T cell subset sorted from them (not recorded which). This chain joins TRBV7-6 and TRBJ2-1; 15 positions match TRBD2. This clonotype was sampled from an adult woman who had mild COVID-19 (a few samples of this study predate the infection). Cell type and time point are not known. CDR3 sequence (DNA): TGTGCCAGCAGCTCCAGGACTAGCGGGGGGGCTGAGCAGTTCTTC. It yields the protein CASSSRTSGGAEQFF.